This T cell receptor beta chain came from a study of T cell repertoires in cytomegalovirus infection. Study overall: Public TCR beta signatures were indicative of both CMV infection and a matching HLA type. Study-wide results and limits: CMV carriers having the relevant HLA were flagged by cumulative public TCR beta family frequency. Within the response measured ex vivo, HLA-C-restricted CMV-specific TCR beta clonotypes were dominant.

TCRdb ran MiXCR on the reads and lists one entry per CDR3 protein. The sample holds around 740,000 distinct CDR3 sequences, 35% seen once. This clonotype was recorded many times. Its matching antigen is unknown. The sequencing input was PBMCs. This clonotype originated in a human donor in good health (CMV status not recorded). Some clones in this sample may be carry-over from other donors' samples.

CDR3 coding DNA: TGTGCCAGCAGGACAATAGCTAGCGAGGGGTCCTACAATGAGCAGTTCTTC. Translation: CASRTIASEGSYNEQFF. This chain uses TRBV7-2 with TRBJ2-1, with a tentative D call TRBD2 (6 bases). The CDR3 runs 17 residues. The germline V and J ends were trimmed by 6 bases and 1 base, with 19 bases remaining between them. Germline values: CDR1 SGHTA, CDR2 FQGNSA.